This T cell receptor (beta chain) appears in the sequencing data of a study of T cell repertoires in cytomegalovirus infection. Germline CDR1 is SNHLY and CDR2 is FYNNEI. The CDR3 extends over 16 amino acids. Trimming left V 0 bases short and J 0 bases short, with 9 bases between. Only a few counts were recorded for this clonotype. The target antigen is unknown. One entry per CDR3 protein results from TCRdb running MiXCR on the reads. The sample yields tens of thousands of distinct CDR3 sequences, 20% to 25% seen once. Study-level results: The study found HLA-C-restricted CMV-specific TCR beta clonotypes dominating the ex vivo response.

The sequence derives from a human donor in good health (CMV status not recorded). Some clones in this sample may be carry-over from other donors' samples. This sample comprised CD8+ T cells from cultured PBMCs, obtained from culture after CMV antigen stimulation. The chain uses TRBV2 and TRBJ2-1; D unclear. CDR3 protein: CASSEAWGSSYNEQFF. The DNA of the CDR3 is TGTGCCAGCAGTGAAGCTTGGGGAAGCTCCTACAATGAGCAGTTCTTC.